Following are 18 T cell receptor beta chains from one sample sequenced in a study of beta chain features in type 1 diabetes. Expressed TCRB transcripts were sequenced because the entire RNA isolate underwent reverse transcription. Repertoires were generated with immunoSEQ multiplex PCR, while TCRdb's copy carries only in-frame clones and drops some. The repertoire holds under 250,000 clones, with 25% to 30% as singletons. Sequencing was done on a sample of central memory CD4+ T cells from blood. Receptors were obtained from a man aged 30 to 39 in good health.

This clone turned up a few times. The J gene is TRBJ2-5, the V gene TRBV19; TRBD2 might be the D (5 bases). The CDR3 length is 18 residues. Per the germline V gene, CDR1 is LNHDA and CDR2 is SQIVND (reference sequence). The V end lost 4 bases, the J end lost 2 bases, and 23 bases lay between the germline ends. Here the CDR3 DNA reads TGTGCCAGTAGTAGCCCCGGGCAGCACCCTAGGAGGCAAGAGACCCAGTACTTC. The encoded protein is CASSSPGQHPRRQETQYF.

This clone was detected only a few times. The V and J genes are TRBV7-8 and TRBJ1-1; possible D gene TRBD1, 5 bases. Germline CDR1 SGHVS, CDR2 FQNEAQ. The CDR3 runs 13 residues. V lost 5 bases, J lost 1 base, and 8 bases lay in between. CDR3 in DNA: TGTGCCAGCAGCCACGGACAGAACACTGAAGCTTTCTTT. Translated, it gives CASSHGQNTEAFF.

The chain carries TRBV25-1 and TRBJ1-5; tentative D call: TRBD1 (6 bases). Germline CDR1 MGHDK, CDR2 SYGVNS. CDR3 length: 15 residues. V shed 6 bases and J shed 0 bases, with 12 bases lying between them. In DNA form, the CDR3 reads TGTGCCAGCAGCCCGAGGGGGGGTAGCAATCAGCCCCAGCATTTT. Its protein is CASSPRGGSNQPQHF.

This rearrangement joins TRBV27 to TRBJ2-5; TRBD1 aligns across 7 bases. CDR1 is MNHEY and CDR2 is SMNVEV in the germline V gene (reference sequence). V lost 5 bases to trimming and J lost 4 bases; unmatched junction nucleotides: 10. This CDR3 has 15 amino acids. The CDR3 is CASSPQDRSRETQYF. The CDR3 region has the DNA TGTGCCAGCAGTCCACAGGACAGGTCCAGAGAGACCCAGTACTTC.

Comments on this clone: Since a far larger clone is one base different, this is likely a read error. The gene calls are TRBV30 and TRBJ2-2; D tentatively reads TRBD1 or TRBD2 (5 bases each). CDR3 length equals 11 residues. Germline V CDR1 and CDR2: GTSNPN, SVGIG (reference sequence). CDR3 bases: TGTGCCTGGATGGACACCGGGGAGCGGTTTTTT. Translation: CAWMDTGERFF. Full variable domain (outside the CDR3, taken from reference TRBV30 and TRBJ2-2): SQTIHQWPATLVQPVGSPLSLECTVEGTSNPNLYWYRQAAGRGLQLLFYSVGIGQISSEVPQNLSASRPQDRQFILSSKKLLLSDSGFYLCAWMDTGERFFGEGSRLTVL.

This clone appeared a few times. This rearrangement joins TRBV29-1 to TRBJ2-5, with 7 bases aligning to TRBD1. Germline lookup yields CDR1 SQVTM and CDR2 ANQGSEA. This CDR3 has 13 amino acids. The V and J ends lost 7 bases and 2 bases, in that order; junction bases with no gene match: 7. This chain's CDR3 is CSATPGQQETQYF. The CDR3, as DNA: TGCAGCGCCACCCCGGGACAGCAAGAGACCCAGTACTTC.

The chain has TRBV12-5 and TRBJ2-1; 7 bases fit TRBD2. The germline V gene encodes CDR1 LGHNT and CDR2 FRNRAP. J was trimmed by 0 bases and V by 7 bases; bases with no gene match: 3. The CDR3 is 14 residues long. DNA of the CDR3: TGTGCTAGTGAGGAGCGGGGCTCCTACAATGAGCAGTTCTTC. Encoded protein: CASEERGSYNEQFF.

In this sample, this clone turned up a few times. CDR3 in DNA: TGTGCCAGCAGCATCGACAGCTACGAGCAGTACTTC. It specifies CASSIDSYEQYF. This chain links TRBV7-2 with TRBJ2-7, with D possibly TRBD1 on 5 matching bases. In germline, CDR1 is SGHTA, CDR2 FQGNSA. The V and J ends lost 5 bases and 3 bases respectively, with 8 bases between them. CDR3 length: 12 residues. The full variable domain, completed using reference TRBV7-2 and TRBJ2-7, is GAGVSQSPSNKVTEKGKDVELRCDPISGHTALYWYRQSLGQGLEFLIYFQGNSAPDKSGLPSDRFSAERTGGSVSTLTIQRTQQEDSAVYLCASSIDSYEQYFGPGTRLTVT.

In this sample, this clone turned up many times. The chain links TRBV5-4 to TRBJ2-1, with 10 bases matching TRBD2. The CDR3 runs to 15 residues. Germline CDR1 reads SGHNT; CDR2 reads YYREEE (reference sequence). V shed 2 bases, J shed 5 bases, and the junction held 4 bases outside the gene matches. The CDR3 protein is CASSFRTSGNNEQFF. The CDR3 DNA reads as TGTGCCAGCAGCTTCCGGACTAGCGGAAACAATGAGCAGTTCTTC.

The genes are TRBV9 and TRBJ2-3; 8 bases are shared with TRBD2. The CDR3 runs 14 residues. V was clipped by 3 bases and J by 2 bases; unmatched bases: 2. CDR1 and CDR2 (germline): SGDLS, YYNGEE. CDR3 region: CASSARGVTDTQYF. CDR3 coding DNA: TGTGCCAGCAGCGCGCGGGGGGTCACAGATACGCAGTATTTT.

This clone occurred a few times. The chain links TRBV5-1 to TRBJ2-7; 11 bases are a match to TRBD1. This CDR3 region has 15 residues. Trimming took 3 bases from V and 5 from J; bases not matched to a gene: 7. The germline V gene has CDR1 SGHRS and CDR2 YFSETQ. The CDR3 spells CASSSGQGAYHEQYF. Written as DNA, the CDR3 is TGCGCCAGCAGCTCCGGACAGGGGGCTTATCACGAGCAGTACTTC. Supplemented by reference TRBV5-1 and TRBJ2-7, the full variable domain reads KAGVTQTPRYLIKTRGQQVTLSCSPISGHRSVSWYQQTPGQGLQFLFEYFSETQRNKGNFPGRFSGRQFSNSRSEMNVSTLELGDSALYLCASSSGQGAYHEQYFGPGTRLTVT.

This clone was seen more than once but under ten times. The chain recombines TRBV28 with TRBJ2-5; D perhaps matches TRBD1 (6 bases). Per germline, CDR1 MDHEN and CDR2 SYDVKM. The CDR3 consists of 14 residues. V was pared by 6 bases and J by 2 bases, with 13 bases between. CDR3 loop: CASSYPDRQETQYF. DNA of the CDR3: TGTGCCAGCAGCTATCCGGACAGACAAGAGACCCAGTACTTC.

The chain is built from TRBV5-4 and TRBJ2-2; tentative D call: TRBD1 (6 bases). Trimming pared 0 bases from V and 3 bases from J, leaving 12 bases between. Germline values: CDR1 SGHNT, CDR2 YYREEE (reference sequence). The CDR3 has 16 amino acids. The CDR3 DNA sequence: TGTGCCAGCAGCTTGGTGAGGACAGCGTACACCGGGGAGCTGTTTTTT. Protein product: CASSLVRTAYTGELFF. Complete variable domain (other parts from reference TRBV5-4 and TRBJ2-2): ETGVTQSPTHLIKTRGQQVTLRCSSQSGHNTVSWYQQALGQGPQFIFQYYREEENGRGNFPPRFSGLQFPNYSSELNVNALELDDSALYLCASSLVRTAYTGELFFGEGSRLTVL.

Ten or more counts support this clone. The chain is built from TRBV4-1 and TRBJ2-5; D is uncertain. CDR3 length: 13 residues. V lost 4 bases, J lost 2 bases, and 8 bases lay in between. Per germline, CDR1 MGHRA and CDR2 YSYEKL. The CDR3 DNA reads as TGCGCCAGCAGCCTCGGGCAGCAAGAGACCCAGTACTTC. Its translation: CASSLGQQETQYF.

The rearrangement links TRBV11-2 to TRBJ2-7, with 9 bases fitting TRBD2. The CDR3 sequence is 18 residues long. Germline CDR1 and CDR2: SGHAT and FQNNGV. V dropped 4 bases and J dropped 3; count of bases not matched to a gene: 16. The CDR3 coding sequence is TGTGCCAGCAGCTCCCCCCAAAGCGGGGGGCCATCAGTCTACGAGCAGTACTTC. It is translated as CASSSPQSGGPSVYEQYF.

This chain uses TRBV7-2 with TRBJ2-5; TRBD1 agrees at 7 bases. The V segment lost 3 bases and the J segment 3 bases; nucleotides outside the gene matches: 7. The germline V gene has CDR1 SGHTA and CDR2 FQGNSA. This CDR3 is built from 15 residues. In nucleotides, the CDR3 is TGTGCCAGCAGCTTGGGATTTACAGGGGAAGAGACCCAGTACTTC. The encoded protein is CASSLGFTGEETQYF.

A few counts support this clone. Here the CDR3 reads CAWTKGEAYNEQFF. The CDR3 nucleotides are TGTGCCTGGACCAAAGGGGAGGCCTACAATGAGCAGTTCTTC. This sequence joins TRBV30 and TRBJ2-1, with D perhaps TRBD2 (6 bases). Trimming shortened V by 4 bases and J by 2 bases, and 12 bases separated the two germline ends. CDR3 length: 14 residues. The germline CDR1 and CDR2 sequences are GTSNPN and SVGIG (reference sequence).

This chain connects TRBV6-5 to TRBJ1-6; D not resolved. Trimming took 6 bases from V and 3 from J, leaving 12 bases between them. CDR1 and CDR2 from the germline V gene are MNHEY and SVGAGI. The CDR3 extends over 15 amino acids. DNA of the CDR3: TGTGCCAGCAGGGCCTCGGGCAACTATAATTCACCCCTCCACTTT. It encodes CASRASGNYNSPLHF.